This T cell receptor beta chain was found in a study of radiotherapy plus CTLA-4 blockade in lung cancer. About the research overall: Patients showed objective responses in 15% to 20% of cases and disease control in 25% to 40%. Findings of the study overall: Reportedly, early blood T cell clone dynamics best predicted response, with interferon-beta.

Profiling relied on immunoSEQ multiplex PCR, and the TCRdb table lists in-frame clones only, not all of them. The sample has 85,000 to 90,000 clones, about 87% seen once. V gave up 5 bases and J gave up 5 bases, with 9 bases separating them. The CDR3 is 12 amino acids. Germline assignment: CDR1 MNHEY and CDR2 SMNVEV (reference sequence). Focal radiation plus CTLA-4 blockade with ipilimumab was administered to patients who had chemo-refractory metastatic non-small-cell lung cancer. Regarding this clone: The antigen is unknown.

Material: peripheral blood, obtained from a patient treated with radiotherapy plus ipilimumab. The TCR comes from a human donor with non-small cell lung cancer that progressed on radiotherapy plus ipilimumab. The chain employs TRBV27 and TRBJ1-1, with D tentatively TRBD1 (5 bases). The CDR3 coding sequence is TGTGCCAGCAGTCCGGGGGGAACTGAAGCTTTCTTT. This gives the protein CASSPGGTEAFF.